The clone carrying this T cell receptor beta chain was observed at least ten times. Its target is not known. All the patients suffered relapse after autologous stem cell transplantation, and brentuximab vedotin exposure differed. Best responses were complete response, partial response or progressive disease. These data belong to a study of PD-1 blockade in classical Hodgkin lymphoma. Study-level background: A 3 mg/kg intravenous dose of nivolumab was received by patients every 2 weeks.

TCRdb keeps only in-frame clones here, not all; method: immunoSEQ multiplex PCR. Of roughly 28,000 clones listed, 60% to 75% were seen once; the top ten hold 20% to 30%. Study-level points and caveats: Patients who initiated nivolumab within 1 year of ASCT were excluded.

Germline V gene lookup returns CDR1 SGHVS and CDR2 FNYEAQ. The junction had 8 bases not matched to a gene; V was cut back by 6 bases and J by 3 bases. The CDR3 has 15 amino acids. The source was peripheral blood mononuclear cells (PBMCs), collected before the second cycle of nivolumab. The gene calls are TRBV7-6 and TRBJ2-1, with 7 positions matching TRBD2. The receptor's source is a human donor with classical Hodgkin lymphoma. The CDR3 sequence is CASRLDGGIYNEQFF. The CDR3 DNA reads TGTGCCAGCAGACTAGACGGGGGGATCTACAATGAGCAGTTCTTC.